Listed here are 3 T cell receptor beta chains from one sample, sequenced in a study of long-term antiretroviral therapy in people with HIV. The libraries were made with immunoSEQ v3.0 at survey level. TCRdb's table, derived via immunoSEQ multiplex PCR, lists solely in-frame clones and lacks some. The top ten hold around 15% of the sample, which has 15,000 to 20,000 clones, just over 85% seen once. The input for sequencing was unsorted PBMCs, taken more than 2.2 years before starting antiretroviral therapy. The receptor set was obtained from a woman under 40 with HIV.

In its sample, this clone was seen a few times. This rearrangement joins TRBV4-1 to TRBJ2-3, with a possible D match to TRBD2 (6 bases). The CDR3 contains 19 residues. V shed 1 base and J shed 0 bases, with 20 bases lying between them. The germline CDR1 and CDR2 sequences are MGHRA and YSYEKL. This CDR3 reads CASSQAGRGTFSSTDTQYF. CDR3 sequence (DNA): TGCGCCAGCAGCCAAGCGGGGCGGGGCACATTCTCTAGCACAGATACGCAGTATTTT.

The gene calls are TRBV4-3 and TRBJ2-3; TRBD1 agrees at 8 bases. V lost 4 bases and J lost 2; bases outside the gene matches: 8. Germline-derived CDR1 and CDR2 are LGHNA and YSLEER. The CDR3 is 16 amino acids. The CDR3 sequence: CASSPSQGAYTDTQYF. The CDR3, as DNA: TGCGCCAGCAGCCCCTCCCAGGGGGCTTACACAGATACGCAGTATTTT.

The sample holds one count of this clone. This chain links TRBV27 with TRBJ2-5, with TRBD1 identical over 10 bases. Trimming cost V 6 bases and J 7 bases; bases outside gene matches: 11. CDR3 length equals 15 residues. Germline assignment: CDR1 MNHEY and CDR2 SMNVEV (reference sequence). The CDR3 loop is CASSLVAGQGRTQYF. The CDR3 region has the DNA TGTGCCAGCAGCCTAGTTGCGGGACAGGGGAGGACCCAGTACTTC.